Listed here are 6 T cell receptor beta chains from one sample, sequenced in a study of blood T cell repertoires in COVID-19. Profiled with immunoSEQ multiplex PCR; TCRdb holds only in-frame clones, not every one. The sample holds 130,000 or so clones; just over 85% are singletons and the top ten take more than 1.5%. The sample comprised peripheral blood. The receptor set was obtained from a woman in her sixties or seventies with acute or convalescent COVID-19.

This chain links TRBV18 with TRBJ1-6; unclear D gene. Germline assignment: CDR1 KGHSH and CDR2 LQKENI. The CDR3 sequence is 16 residues long. V shed 3 bases and J shed 7 bases, with 16 bases lying between them. CDR3 nucleotides: TGTGCCAGCTCACCGGTTTCTGGAGGTGGCAATTCACCCCTCCACTTT. Amino acids: CASSPVSGGGNSPLHF.

The V gene is TRBV19, the J gene TRBJ1-5; D gene unclear. CDR3 size: 15 residues. Germline assignment: CDR1 LNHDA and CDR2 SQIVND (reference sequence). Trimming removed 8 bases from V and 2 bases from J, with 16 bases in between. CDR3 coding DNA: TGTGCCAGTTGGGCCGGGGTGGGCGGCAATCAGCCCCAGCATTTT. Translating it yields CASWAGVGGNQPQHF.

The CDR3 spells CASSHPTGEGNTIYF. In DNA, the CDR3 is TGTGCCAGCAGCCACCCGACAGGGGAAGGAAACACCATATATTTT. The gene calls are TRBV5-4 and TRBJ1-3; TRBD1 aligns across 8 bases. The CDR3 has 15 residues. Germline loops: CDR1 SGHNT, CDR2 YYREEE (reference sequence). V dropped 4 bases and J dropped 4; count of bases not matched to a gene: 7.

This rearrangement joins TRBV5-1 to TRBJ2-3, with 7 bases fitting TRBD1. CDR3 length: 14 residues. V lost 6 bases and J lost 5; bases outside the gene matches: 9. Germline lookup yields CDR1 SGHRS and CDR2 YFSETQ. The CDR3 reads CASKLDRPEDTQYF. CDR3 sequence (DNA): TGCGCCAGCAAATTGGACAGGCCGGAAGATACGCAGTATTTT.

The CDR3 DNA follows: TGTGCCAGCAGCCCCGGGACAGGGGTGGGGAATTCACCCCTCCACTTT. Encoded protein: CASSPGTGVGNSPLHF. The rearrangement uses TRBV5-6 and TRBJ1-6, with 10 bases lining up with TRBD1. Per the germline V gene, CDR1 is SGHDT and CDR2 is YYEEEE. J gave up 7 bases and V 4 bases, and 8 bases lay outside the gene matches. The CDR3 spans 16 residues.

This clone showed up just a few times. The chain carries TRBV5-1 and TRBJ1-2; D is perhaps TRBD1 (5 bases). The V gene lost 4 bases and the J gene lost 4 bases, with 17 bases spanning the gap. This CDR3 has 15 residues. Germline CDR1 and CDR2: SGHRS and YFSETQ. The CDR3 loop reads CASSPEGREGYGYTF. CDR3 nucleotides: TGCGCCAGCAGCCCCGAGGGGCGGGAGGGCTATGGCTACACCTTC.